These T cell receptor beta chains were read from a single sample in a study of cytomegalovirus exposure and HLA in healthy donors. Some clones are missing from TCRdb's copy, which holds only in-frame ones; the method was immunoSEQ multiplex PCR. The table records under 200,000 clones, approximately 80% of them present only once. The sample comprised PBMCs. The receptors come from a woman in her forties or fifties in good health and CMV-seropositive. Each CDR3 is given with its conserved first and last residue. The D gene is left open where the match is weak. For some rows the clone size is stated as once, few or many, or as a class when expanded; others skip it.

j_call v_call clone_size d_call cdr3_nt cdr3_aa
TRBJ2-1 TRBV7-2 - - TGTGCCAGCAGCTCTTCGTACTATGAGCAGTTCTTC CASSSSYYEQFF
TRBJ2-7 TRBV19 - TRBD2 TGTGCCAGTAGTAGGGGATTAGCGGGGACCGCCTACGAGCAGTACTTC CASSRGLAGTAYEQYF
TRBJ1-4 TRBV7-9 once - TGTGCCAGCAGCCCAGGGAAACCTAATGAAAAACTGTTTTTT CASSPGKPNEKLFF
TRBJ1-5 TRBV2 once - TGTGCCAGCACGGTGGGGGCGAGGGGCAATCAGCCCCAGCATTTT CASTVGARGNQPQHF
TRBJ2-2 TRBV25-1 - - TGTGCCAGCAGTGTGCTCCGCTCAGGGGCCACCGGGGAGCTGTTTTTT CASSVLRSGATGELFF
TRBJ2-6 TRBV4-3 few TRBD2 TGCGCCAGCAGCCAAGTCTGGGGGGGTGGGGCCAACGTCCTGACTTTC CASSQVWGGGANVLTF
TRBJ1-2 TRBV28 - - TGTGCCAGCAGTTCCGGCGGGGGACTATGGACCTTC CASSSGGGLWTF
TRBJ1-1 TRBV9 - - TGTGCCAGCAGCGACGTGGGGACTGACCTTGAAGCTTTCTTT CASSDVGTDLEAFF
TRBJ2-7 TRBV29-1 - TRBD2 TGCAGCGTTGGATCGGGGGGGCTCACCTACGAGCAGTACTTC CSVGSGGLTYEQYF
TRBJ1-1 TRBV28 - TRBD1 TGTGCCAGCAGTTTAGACCGACAGGGAAGATATAGCACTGAAGCTTTCTTT CASSLDRQGRYSTEAFF
TRBJ1-2 TRBV5-5 few - TGTGCCAGCAGCCCTTCTCCCGACCGCCCCGGGGGATATGGCTACACCTTC CASSPSPDRPGGYGYTF
TRBJ2-5 TRBV15 - TRBD2 TGTGCCACCAGCAGAGGGAGCGGGAGTAAAGAGACCCAGTACTTC CATSRGSGSKETQYF
TRBJ2-1 TRBV5-1 - TRBD1 TGCGCCAGCAGCTTGGGACAGGGCTCCTACAATGAGCAGTTCTTC CASSLGQGSYNEQFF
TRBJ2-2 TRBV5-1 - TRBD2 TGCGCCAGCAGCTCCCTAGCGGGCACGAGTACCGGGGAGCTGTTTTTT CASSSLAGTSTGELFF
TRBJ2-3 TRBV19 once - TGTGCCAGTAGTACCACCGGTTCATTAGATACGCAGTATTTT CASSTTGSLDTQYF
TRBJ2-7 TRBV5-1 - TRBD1 TGCGCCAGCAGATCCGCCCCGGGACAGGTCCCCTACGAGCAGTACTTC CASRSAPGQVPYEQYF
TRBJ1-1 TRBV6-1 - - TGTGCCAGCAGTGAAGCGCGGGGCACTGAAGCTTTCTTT CASSEARGTEAFF
TRBJ2-7 TRBV4-1 - TRBD1 TGCGCCAGCAGCCCCAACGGACAGGGCGCCTACGAGCAGTACTTC CASSPNGQGAYEQYF
TRBJ1-6 TRBV27 - TRBD1 TGTGCCAGCAGTGTCCTACAGGGGGCGTTTGGATCACCCCTCCACTTT CASSVLQGAFGSPLHF
TRBJ1-1 TRBV2 - - TGTGCCAGCAGTCAAACAGGGTTGACTGAAGCTTTCTTT CASSQTGLTEAFF
TRBJ2-1 TRBV7-2 - - TGTGCCAGCAGCGCAGGGCTGGAACGTTACAATGAGCAGTTCTTC CASSAGLERYNEQFF
TRBJ1-1 TRBV10-1 - TRBD1 TGCGCCAGCAGTGAAGGGGGGACAGGTATCGTGAACACTGAAGCTTTCTTT CASSEGGTGIVNTEAFF
TRBJ1-4 TRBV27 - TRBD1 TGTGCCAGCAGTCGCCAGGGGGCGCGCGAAAAACTGTTTTTT CASSRQGAREKLFF
TRBJ2-5 TRBV5-1 - - TGCGCCAGCAGCAATATCCAAGAGACCCAGTACTTC CASSNIQETQYF
TRBJ1-5 TRBV28 once - TGTGCCAGCAGGCCCCACGGGTCCGGGGTCAATCAGCCCCAGCATTTT CASRPHGSGVNQPQHF
TRBJ2-3 TRBV2 once TRBD1 TGTGCCAGCAACCACATTACCGGGACAGGGGAAACAGATACGCAGTATTTT CASNHITGTGETDTQYF
TRBJ1-1 TRBV18 - - TGTGCCAGCTCACAAAGCAACAGAGTCGATTCAGCTTTCTTT CASSQSNRVDSAFF
TRBJ1-4 TRBV7-9 - - TGTGCCAGCAGCTTAGCGTTTCAAGGGGCAACTAATGAAAAACTGTTTTTT CASSLAFQGATNEKLFF
TRBJ2-5 TRBV5-6 - TRBD1 TGTGCCAGCAGCTTGGCCTTTGGTAGGGGGCGCAGGATGGGAGAGACCCAGTACTTC CASSLAFGRGRRMGETQYF
TRBJ1-1 TRBV29-1 - TRBD1 TGCAGCGCAGACAGGGGCACTGAAGCTTTCTTT CSADRGTEAFF
TRBJ1-1 TRBV7-2 once TRBD1 TGTGCCAGCAGCATGGACAGGGTCGGGACTGAAGCTTTCTTT CASSMDRVGTEAFF